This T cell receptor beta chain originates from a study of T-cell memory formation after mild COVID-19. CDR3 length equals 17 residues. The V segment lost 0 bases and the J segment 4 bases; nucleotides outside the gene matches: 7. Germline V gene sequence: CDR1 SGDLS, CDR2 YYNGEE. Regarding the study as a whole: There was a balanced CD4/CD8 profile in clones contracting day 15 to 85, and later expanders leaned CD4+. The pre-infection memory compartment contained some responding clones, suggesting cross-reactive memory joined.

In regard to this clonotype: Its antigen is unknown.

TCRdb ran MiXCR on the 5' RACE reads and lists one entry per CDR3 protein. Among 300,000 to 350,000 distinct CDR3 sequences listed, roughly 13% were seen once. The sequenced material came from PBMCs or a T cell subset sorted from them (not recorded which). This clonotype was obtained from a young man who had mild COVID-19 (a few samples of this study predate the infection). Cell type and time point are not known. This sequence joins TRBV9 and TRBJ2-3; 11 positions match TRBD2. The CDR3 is CASSVEDSGGEADTQYF. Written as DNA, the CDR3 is TGTGCCAGCAGCGTAGAAGATAGCGGGGGGGAGGCAGATACGCAGTATTTT.